This T cell receptor beta chain was captured in a study of cytomegalovirus exposure and HLA in healthy donors. Germline lookup yields CDR1 KGHSH and CDR2 LQKENI. The CDR3 runs to 14 residues. Trimming cost V 2 bases and J 4 bases, with 11 bases left between them. This clone has only one observation. The study ran its PCR with 60 Vbeta and 13 Jbeta primers. Assay: immunoSEQ multiplex PCR; the TCRdb copy retains only in-frame clones and omits some. The sample consists of about 74,000 clones, 65% to 80% of them appearing once. The sequence was collected from a middle-aged woman in good health and CMV-seropositive. J is TRBJ1-2 and V is TRBV18, with D tentatively TRBD1 (6 bases). Sequenced sample: PBMCs. In nucleotides, the CDR3 is TGTGCCAGCTCACCAACACAGGGATCCTATGGCTACACCTTC. This codes for CASSPTQGSYGYTF.